This record covers a single T cell receptor (beta chain). This specimen comes from a study of blood T cell repertoires in COVID-19. Study as a whole: In each case, the material was cDNA or gDNA derived from T cells, B-cell-depleted T cells, or PBMCs.

Trimming cost V 7 bases and J 8 bases; bases outside gene matches: 9. The germline V gene has CDR1 MNHEY and CDR2 SVGAGI. The CDR3 consists of 14 residues. Generated by immunoSEQ multiplex PCR, the TCRdb table keeps only in-frame clones and is missing some. The repertoire holds 250,000 to 300,000 clones, with around 89% as singletons. The sequence was collected from a woman aged 55-69 years with acute or convalescent COVID-19. The chain recombines TRBV6-5 with TRBJ1-2; 11 bases match TRBD1. Sample: peripheral blood. CDR3 DNA sequence: TGTGCCAGCAAGATGGACAGGGGGCTCCAAGGCTACACCTTC. Residues: CASKMDRGLQGYTF.